The 8 T cell receptor beta chains below all came from one sample that was sequenced in a study of blood T cell repertoires in COVID-19. TCRdb keeps only in-frame clones here, not all; method: immunoSEQ multiplex PCR. The sample contains a few hundred thousand clones, 70% to 90% of which appear only once. The sample taken for sequencing was PBMCs or T cells enriched from blood (not recorded which). Every receptor here comes from a woman in her sixties or seventies who had recovered from COVID-19.

The sample holds one count of this clone. CDR3 residues: CASSWGQSSYEQYF. Here the CDR3 DNA reads TGTGCCAGTAGTTGGGGACAGTCCTCCTACGAGCAGTACTTC. V is TRBV19 and J is TRBJ2-7; 7 bases are shared with TRBD1. This CDR3 is 14 amino acids long. In germline, CDR1 is LNHDA, CDR2 SQIVND (reference sequence). V dropped 5 bases and J dropped 0; count of bases not matched to a gene: 4.

This clone was found a few times. V is TRBV19 and J is TRBJ1-5, with D possibly being TRBD1 (5 bases). Per the germline V gene, CDR1 is LNHDA and CDR2 is SQIVND (reference sequence). The CDR3 is made up of 15 amino acids. Trimming removed 3 bases at V and 3 bases at J, with 12 bases between. The CDR3 region has the DNA TGTGCCAGTAGTATGGGGCAGACCCTCAATCAGCCCCAGCATTTT. Translation gives CASSMGQTLNQPQHF.

CDR3 sequence reads: CASSSWDSSEKLFF. CDR3 DNA sequence: TGTGCCAGCAGCTCCTGGGACAGTTCAGAAAAACTGTTTTTT. V gene TRBV5-5 combines with J gene TRBJ1-4, with 7 bases matching TRBD1. CDR1 is SGHKS, CDR2 YYEKEE, per germline (reference sequence). The ends lost 3 bases at V and 8 bases at J; junction bases unmatched: 7. This CDR3 contains 14 residues.

This clone was recorded once. The rearrangement uses TRBV27 and TRBJ1-5, with D possibly matching TRBD1 (5 bases). The germline gives CDR1 MNHEY, CDR2 SMNVEV (reference sequence). CDR3 length: 14 residues. V shed 2 bases and J shed 3 bases, with 8 bases lying between them. The CDR3 DNA follows: TGTGCCAGCAGTTTAGGGGCGATCAATCAGCCCCAGCATTTT. It encodes CASSLGAINQPQHF.

V gene TRBV27 combines with J gene TRBJ2-1; TRBD2 agrees at 7 bases. The CDR3 contains 16 residues. Germline V lookup: CDR1 MNHEY, CDR2 SMNVEV (reference sequence). With V trimmed by 1 base and J by 4 bases, 7 bases remained unmatched. The CDR3 spells CASSLWGGGGYNEQFF. The CDR3 DNA reads TGTGCCAGCAGTTTATGGGGGGGTGGGGGATACAATGAGCAGTTCTTC.

On this clone: Other nucleotide sequences from this sample produce the same CDR3. The rearrangement links TRBV9 to TRBJ1-3, with D tentatively TRBD1 (6 bases). The CDR3 has 14 residues. Germline V CDR1 and CDR2: SGDLS, YYNGEE. The germline V and J ends were trimmed by 0 bases and 2 bases, with 6 bases remaining between them. The CDR3 coding sequence is TGTGCCAGCAGCGTAGCAGGGGCTGGAAACACCATATATTTT. This codes for CASSVAGAGNTIYF.

V and J are TRBV20-1 and TRBJ2-7, with D uncertain. CDR1 and CDR2 from the germline V gene are DFQATT and SNEGSKA (reference sequence). Trimming removed 5 bases at V and 7 bases at J, with 12 bases between. The CDR3 totals 11 residues. This chain's CDR3 is CSAGTPDEQYV. The DNA of the CDR3 is TGCAGTGCTGGTACTCCCGATGAGCAGTACGTC.

V gene TRBV14 combines with J gene TRBJ2-7, with TRBD1 matching 8 bases. The CDR3 extends over 18 amino acids. J was trimmed by 6 bases and V by 2 bases; bases with no gene match: 18. Germline-derived CDR1 and CDR2 are SGHDN and FVKESK. In DNA form, the CDR3 reads TGTGCCAGCAGCCAACCCGGGCCGGACAGGGAGGTTTACTGCGAGCAGTACGTC. It specifies CASSQPGPDREVYCEQYV.